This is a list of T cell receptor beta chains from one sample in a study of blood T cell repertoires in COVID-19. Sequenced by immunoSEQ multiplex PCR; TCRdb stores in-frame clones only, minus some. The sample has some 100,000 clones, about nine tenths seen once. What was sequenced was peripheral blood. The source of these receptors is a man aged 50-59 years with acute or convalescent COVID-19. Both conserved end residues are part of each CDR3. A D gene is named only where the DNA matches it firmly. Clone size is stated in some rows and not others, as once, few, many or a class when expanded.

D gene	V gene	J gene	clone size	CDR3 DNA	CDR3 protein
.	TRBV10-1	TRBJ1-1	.	TGCGCCAGCAGTAGAACAGGGTCGTTGAACACTGAAGCTTTCTTT	CASSRTGSLNTEAFF
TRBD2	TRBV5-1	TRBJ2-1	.	TGCGCCAGCAGCCCGGGGGGTCTAGCGGGAGCCCATGAGCAGTTCTTC	CASSPGGLAGAHEQFF
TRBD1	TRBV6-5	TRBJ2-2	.	TGTGCCAGCAGCCTGGGACAGGTCCATACCGGGGAGCTGTTTTTT	CASSLGQVHTGELFF
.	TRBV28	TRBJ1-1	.	TGTGCCAGCAGTACCCCAGGGATGAACACTGAAGCTTTCTTT	CASSTPGMNTEAFF
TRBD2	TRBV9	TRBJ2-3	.	TGTGCCAGCAGCGTAGTGGGTAGCGGGAGTACGGCAGATACGCAGTATTTT	CASSVVGSGSTADTQYF
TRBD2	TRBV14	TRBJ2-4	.	TGTGCCAGCAGTCGTGAGACTAGCCGTTCAAACATTCAGTACTTC	CASSRETSRSNIQYF
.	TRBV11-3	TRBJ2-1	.	TGTGCCAGCAGCTTACAGGGACTAGGGGGCTATGAGCAGTTCTTC	CASSLQGLGGYEQFF
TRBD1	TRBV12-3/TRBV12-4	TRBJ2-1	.	TGTGCCAGCACTTCCAACAGGGGTGTTGAGCAGTTCTTC	CASTSNRGVEQFF
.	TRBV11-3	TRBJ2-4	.	TGTGCCAGCAGCTTAGTGGACAGTCCCAAAAACATTCAGTACTTC	CASSLVDSPKNIQYF
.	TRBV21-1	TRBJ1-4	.	TGTGCCAGCAGCCAAAGGGGGGGCCAGAGTGAAAAACTGTTTTTT	CASSQRGGQSEKLFF
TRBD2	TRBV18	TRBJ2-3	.	TGTGCCAGCTCACCCGGGACTAGCGGGGGCGTAGATACGCAGTATTTT	CASSPGTSGGVDTQYF
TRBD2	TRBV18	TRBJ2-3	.	TGTGCCAGCTCACCGAGAATAGCGGGAGTCACAGATACGCAGTATTTT	CASSPRIAGVTDTQYF
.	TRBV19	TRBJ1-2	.	TGTGCCAGTAGTCAAACCGGGTCCCCCCACTATGGCTACACCTTC	CASSQTGSPHYGYTF
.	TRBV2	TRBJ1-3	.	TGTGCCAGCAGTGTCCAGGGACTCTCTGGAAACACCATATATTTT	CASSVQGLSGNTIYF
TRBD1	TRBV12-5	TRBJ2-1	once	TGTGCTAGTGGTTTGGACCCCGGGACAGGGAGAAATGAGCAGTTCTTC	CASGLDPGTGRNEQFF
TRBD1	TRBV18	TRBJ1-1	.	TGTGCCAGCTCATCGGGACAGGGGACAACGGAAGCTTTCTTT	CASSSGQGTTEAFF
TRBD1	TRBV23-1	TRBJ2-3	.	TGCGCCAGCAGTCAATCGCAAGGGACAGGTTCCCCAGATACGCAGTATTTT	CASSQSQGTGSPDTQYF
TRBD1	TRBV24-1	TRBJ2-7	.	TGTGCCACCAGGTACGACAGGGGTCGTGGGGAGCAGTACTTC	CATRYDRGRGEQYF
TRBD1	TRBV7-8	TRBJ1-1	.	TGTGCCAGCAGCCCTGTGGCAGGGGGCCGTGGTACTGAAGCTTTCTTT	CASSPVAGGRGTEAFF
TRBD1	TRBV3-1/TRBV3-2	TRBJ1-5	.	TGTGCCAGCAGCCATACAGGGGCTTCGGGCAATCAGCCCCAGCATTTT	CASSHTGASGNQPQHF
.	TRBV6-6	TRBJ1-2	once	TGTGCCAGCAGTCGATCAGGGGCTCCCCCATATGGCTACACCTTC	CASSRSGAPPYGYTF
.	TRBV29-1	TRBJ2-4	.	TGCAGCGTTATCTTTTATGCCCCGGGACTAGCCAAAAACATTCAGTACTTC	CSVIFYAPGLAKNIQYF
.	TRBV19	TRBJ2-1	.	TGTGCCAGTAGCTTCCGCTCCTACAATGAGCAGTTCTTC	CASSFRSYNEQFF
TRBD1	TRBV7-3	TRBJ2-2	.	TGTGCCAGCAGCTCAGGGGGCTTCACCGGGGAGCTGTTTTTT	CASSSGGFTGELFF
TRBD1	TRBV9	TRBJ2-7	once	TGTGCCAGCAGCGCCGGGACAGGGGGGGTAAACGAGCAGTACTTC	CASSAGTGGVNEQYF
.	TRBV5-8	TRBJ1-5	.	TGTGCCAGCAGCTTGTCCGGGAATCAGCCCCAGCATTTT	CASSLSGNQPQHF
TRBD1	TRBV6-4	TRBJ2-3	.	TGTGCCAGCAGTCCAACAGGGGCTCCCCCAGATACGCAGTATTTT	CASSPTGAPPDTQYF
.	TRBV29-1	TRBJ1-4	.	TGCAGCGTTGAAGGGGGCGAAAAACTGTTTTTT	CSVEGGEKLFF
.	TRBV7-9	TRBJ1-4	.	TGTGCCAGCAGCGGAAACTTGGTAGGGGATAATGAAAAACTGTTTTTT	CASSGNLVGDNEKLFF
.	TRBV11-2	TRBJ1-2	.	TGTGCCAGCAGCCTGGGCGAGATTAACTATGGCTACACCTTC	CASSLGEINYGYTF
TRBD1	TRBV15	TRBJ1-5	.	TGTGCCACCAGCAGAGATCAGGGGGGTGGCCAGCCCCAGCATTTT	CATSRDQGGGQPQHF
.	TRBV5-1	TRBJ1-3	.	TGCGCCAGCAGCTTGGGGAGTTCGGAGAACACCATATATTTT	CASSLGSSENTIYF
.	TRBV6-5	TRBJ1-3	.	TGTGCGACAGCCCAGGGTGGAAACACCATATATTTT	CATAQGGNTIYF
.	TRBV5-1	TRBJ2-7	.	TGCGCCAGCAGCTTGGCCGGAGAGGCAAACTACGAGCAGTACTTC	CASSLAGEANYEQYF
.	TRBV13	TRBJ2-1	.	TGTGCCAGCAGCCCCCAGGGTGAATCGATCGATGAGCAGTTCTTC	CASSPQGESIDEQFF
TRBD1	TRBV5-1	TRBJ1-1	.	TGCGCCAGCTCGGACAGGGTGAACACTGAAGCTTTCTTT	CASSDRVNTEAFF
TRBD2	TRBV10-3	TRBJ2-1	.	TGTGCCATCAGGCCTCCGGGACTAGCGGTATACAATGAGCAGTTCTTC	CAIRPPGLAVYNEQFF
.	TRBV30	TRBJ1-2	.	TGTGCCTGGAGCGGCGGGGGGTACTATGGCTACACCTTC	CAWSGGGYYGYTF
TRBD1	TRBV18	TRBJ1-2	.	TGTGCCAGCTCACCTACTGGACAGGGTTTAGGCTACACCTTC	CASSPTGQGLGYTF
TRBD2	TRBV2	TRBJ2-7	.	TGTGCCAGCAGTGAGGGACTAGCGGGAGGACGCGGCTACGAGCAGTACTTC	CASSEGLAGGRGYEQYF
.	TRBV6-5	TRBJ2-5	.	TGTGCCAGCAGGGTGGGTAGCGCGTACCAAGAGACCCAGTACTTC	CASRVGSAYQETQYF
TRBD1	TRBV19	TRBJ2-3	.	TGTGCCAGTAGTATAGGGGGACAGGGGTTTTCTTTCACAGATACGCAGTATTTT	CASSIGGQGFSFTDTQYF
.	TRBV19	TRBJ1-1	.	TGTGCCAGTAGTATAGACAGTGGGCGGGCGAACACTGAAGCTTTCTTT	CASSIDSGRANTEAFF
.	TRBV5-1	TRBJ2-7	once	TGCGCCAGCAGCGTGGACAGACACTACGAGCAGTACTTC	CASSVDRHYEQYF
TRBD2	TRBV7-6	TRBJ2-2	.	TGTGCCAGCAGCTTAGTGACTAGCGGGAGTCCCGGGGAGCTGTTTTTT	CASSLVTSGSPGELFF
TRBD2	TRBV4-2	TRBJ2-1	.	TGTGCCAGCAGCCAAACCATACTAGCGGGAGCGAGCAATGAGCAGTTCTTC	CASSQTILAGASNEQFF